This TCR beta chain was captured by sequencing in a study of blood T cell repertoires in COVID-19. For the study at large: The origin of the acute and convalescent COVID-19 samples was the United States, Italy and Spain. Nucleic acid was either cDNA or gDNA, and it came from T cells, B-cell-depleted T cells, or PBMCs.

Only in-frame clones appear in the TCRdb table, and some are missing; sequencing was by immunoSEQ multiplex PCR. The table lists some 150,000 clones, around 83% of them singletons. The CDR3 runs 21 residues. Per the germline V gene, CDR1 is MDHEN and CDR2 is SYDVKM. Trimming removed 3 bases from V and 0 bases from J, with 27 bases in between. The chain combines TRBV28 with TRBJ1-3; weak D call: TRBD1 (5 bases). The specimen sequenced was peripheral blood. The receptor's source is a woman aged 60-75 years with acute or convalescent COVID-19. The CDR3 DNA sequence: TGTGCCAGCAGTTTCCACTTGGGATTCAGGGTTCTCCCGTCCTCTGGAAACACCATATATTTT. Translating it yields CASSFHLGFRVLPSSGNTIYF.